The clone carrying this T cell receptor beta chain was found once. Gene-specific TRAV and TRBV primers were used for first-strand cDNA, covering alpha and beta chains. TCRs underwent about 20 PCR cycles of amplification with a constant-region primer and V-primer adapter. MiXCR was run by TCRdb on the reads, yielding one entry per CDR3 protein. The sample holds 80,000 to 95,000 distinct CDR3 sequences, 9.4% seen once. As for time point: before trial treatment. The sample originates from a study of low-dose radiotherapy and immunotherapy resistance in tumors. Trimming took 0 bases from V and 2 from J, leaving 9 bases between them. Germline V gene lookup returns CDR1 SGHRS and CDR2 YFSETQ. The CDR3 consists of 15 residues.

The material was PBMCs, obtained before treatment. The TCR was taken from a male donor with prostate cancer. This chain joins TRBV5-1 and TRBJ1-5; maybe TRBD1 (5 bases). CDR3 sequence: CASSLGDSGNQPQHF. The DNA for the CDR3 is TGCGCCAGCAGCTTGGGGGACTCCGGCAATCAGCCCCAGCATTTT.